A selection of T cell receptor beta chains follows, all from one sample in a study of T cell responses to AZD1222 COVID-19 vaccine. Some clones are missing from TCRdb's copy, which holds only in-frame ones; the method was immunoSEQ multiplex PCR. The repertoire has 70,000 to 95,000 clones, about 92% of them found once; the top ten carry 4% to 5%. The sequences come from peripheral blood, collected on day 0 of AZD1222 vaccination. The receptors shown here come from an adult in good health. Both conserved end residues are trimmed from each CDR3.

J gene: TRBJ1-2; V gene: TRBV6-5; CDR3 protein: ASSTTPLNYGYT
J gene: TRBJ2-1; V gene: TRBV7-9; CDR3 protein: ASSYSSYNEQF
J gene: TRBJ2-5; V gene: TRBV11-3; CDR3 protein: ASSLGDHGTLQETQY
J gene: TRBJ1-2; V gene: TRBV30; CDR3 protein: AWSLAPGYGYT
J gene: TRBJ1-2; V gene: TRBV6-1; CDR3 protein: ASSDTGRSNYGYT
J gene: TRBJ2-1; V gene: TRBV14; CDR3 protein: ASSQGLAANNNEQF
J gene: TRBJ2-7; V gene: TRBV11-3; CDR3 protein: ASSLLAGPYEQY
J gene: TRBJ1-2; V gene: TRBV5-6; CDR3 protein: ASSLGGQPIYGYT
J gene: TRBJ1-2; V gene: TRBV13; CDR3 protein: ASSLGRRGYT
J gene: TRBJ1-2; V gene: TRBV2; CDR3 protein: ASSNYGYT
J gene: TRBJ2-5; V gene: TRBV12-3/TRBV12-4; CDR3 protein: ASSYNSEETQY
J gene: TRBJ1-4; V gene: TRBV2; CDR3 protein: ASSDSTTNEKLF
J gene: TRBJ2-2; V gene: TRBV4-2; CDR3 protein: ASSPGPITGELF
J gene: TRBJ1-5; V gene: TRBV27; CDR3 protein: ASSFSRSNQPQH
J gene: TRBJ1-3; V gene: TRBV9; CDR3 protein: ASSGKGHSGNTIY
J gene: TRBJ2-7; V gene: TRBV7-6; CDR3 protein: ASSLESGLAGDEQY
J gene: TRBJ1-2; V gene: TRBV20-1; CDR3 protein: SASRANYGYT
J gene: TRBJ1-2; V gene: TRBV7-9; CDR3 protein: ASSRDGDGYT
J gene: TRBJ2-7; V gene: TRBV7-2; CDR3 protein: ASSMTVWWQY
J gene: TRBJ2-3; V gene: TRBV6-2/TRBV6-3; CDR3 protein: ASSSSGKRDTQY
J gene: TRBJ2-3; V gene: TRBV19; CDR3 protein: ATSGQGTDTQY
J gene: TRBJ2-7; V gene: TRBV7-2; CDR3 protein: ASSPGGPLTDEQY
J gene: TRBJ2-3; V gene: TRBV9; CDR3 protein: ATSFSESPDTQY
J gene: TRBJ1-2; V gene: TRBV5-1; CDR3 protein: ASSLAGQRFYGYT
J gene: TRBJ1-4; V gene: TRBV27; CDR3 protein: ASSLFVGGYEKLF
J gene: TRBJ1-1; V gene: TRBV18; CDR3 protein: ASSPGRNTEAF
J gene: TRBJ1-3; V gene: TRBV11-3; CDR3 protein: ASSRKGAPGNTIY
J gene: TRBJ1-6; V gene: TRBV6-5; CDR3 protein: ASKRAANSPLH
J gene: TRBJ1-1; V gene: TRBV11-2; CDR3 protein: ASSPIEGVRTEAF
J gene: TRBJ2-7; V gene: TRBV12-3/TRBV12-4; CDR3 protein: ASSQQVNYEQY
J gene: TRBJ2-5; V gene: TRBV7-7; CDR3 protein: ASSLEASGTQETQY
J gene: TRBJ1-2; V gene: TRBV5-1; CDR3 protein: ASSLGQVYGYT
J gene: TRBJ1-5; V gene: TRBV6-2/TRBV6-3; CDR3 protein: ASSYTGMGNQPQH
J gene: TRBJ1-1; V gene: TRBV11-3; CDR3 protein: ASSLSYTEAF
J gene: TRBJ2-4; V gene: TRBV10-3; CDR3 protein: AISESGMGGRLGGNIQY
J gene: TRBJ1-3; V gene: TRBV4-1; CDR3 protein: ASSQGPSVGNTIY
J gene: TRBJ1-3; V gene: TRBV7-9; CDR3 protein: ATQSSGNTIY
J gene: TRBJ1-1; V gene: TRBV18; CDR3 protein: ASSPGLQNTEAF
J gene: TRBJ1-5; V gene: TRBV5-8; CDR3 protein: ASSSGTTGGSQPQH
J gene: TRBJ2-2; V gene: TRBV11-3; CDR3 protein: ASSLGGAENTGELF
J gene: TRBJ2-7; V gene: TRBV4-3; CDR3 protein: ASTLGLAAAYEQY
J gene: TRBJ1-1; V gene: TRBV3-1/TRBV3-2; CDR3 protein: ASSETGEDEAF
J gene: TRBJ2-2; V gene: TRBV11-3; CDR3 protein: ASSLDYLYTGELF
J gene: TRBJ1-2; V gene: TRBV5-1; CDR3 protein: ASSLIRIGGEGYT
J gene: TRBJ1-1; V gene: TRBV28; CDR3 protein: ASSFPQGVGEAF
J gene: TRBJ2-7; V gene: TRBV6-5; CDR3 protein: ASSSLPGQGVDEQY